This passage covers 27 T cell receptor beta chains from one sample sequenced in a study of blood T cell repertoires in COVID-19. Profiling relied on immunoSEQ multiplex PCR, and the TCRdb table lists in-frame clones only, not all of them. The table lists about 300,000 clones, more than 80% of them singletons, with over 5% in the top ten. Sequencing was carried out using peripheral blood. Receptor source: a woman aged 50 to 60 with COVID-19, enrolled during active disease.

This clone was seen just once. The rearrangement links TRBV5-4 to TRBJ2-1; 16 nucleotides agree with TRBD2. Germline trimming cut 5 bases from V and 2 bases from J; bases unmatched to any gene: 7. CDR1 and CDR2 (germline): SGHNT, YYREEE (reference sequence). The CDR3 has 18 amino acids. The CDR3 sequence is CASSSGLAGGFAYNEQFF. The CDR3 DNA reads as TGTGCCAGCAGTTCGGGACTAGCGGGAGGGTTCGCCTACAATGAGCAGTTCTTC.

The rearrangement joins TRBV7-8 to TRBJ2-7; TRBD2 matches 9 bases. J gave up 4 bases and V 3 bases, and 7 bases lay outside the gene matches. Germline V gene sequence: CDR1 SGHVS, CDR2 FQNEAQ. This CDR3 spans 15 amino acids. The CDR3 DNA sequence: TGTGCCAGCAGCTTCCTTAGCGGGAGCGGGTACGAGCAGTACTTC. Protein: CASSFLSGSGYEQYF.

This chain links TRBV11-2 with TRBJ2-7, with 11 bases that match TRBD1. CDR1 and CDR2 (germline): SGHAT, FQNNGV. The CDR3 is made up of 16 amino acids. V lost 0 bases to trimming and J lost 3 bases; unmatched junction nucleotides: 4. The CDR3 DNA reads TGTGCCAGCAGCTTAGATCTAGGGACAGGGGGCTACGAGCAGTACTTC. Translated: CASSLDLGTGGYEQYF. Together with reference TRBV11-2 and TRBJ2-7, the CDR3 gives the full variable domain: EAGVAQSPRYKIIEKRQSVAFWCNPISGHATLYWYQQILGQGPKLLIQFQNNGVVDDSQLPKDRFSAERLKGVDSTLKIQPAKLEDSAVYLCASSLDLGTGGYEQYFGPGTRLTVT.

CDR3 region: CASTDRVGRGPYEQYF. DNA for the CDR3: TGTGCCAGCACGGATCGAGTAGGGCGGGGCCCCTACGAGCAGTACTTC. J is TRBJ2-7 and V is TRBV27; TRBD2 is a possible D gene (6 bases). The CDR3 covers 16 residues. Germline V gene lookup returns CDR1 MNHEY and CDR2 SMNVEV (reference sequence). Deletions cut 7 bases from V and 2 bases from J, with 21 bases between.

The chain is built from TRBV12-5 and TRBJ2-7; 13 nucleotides line up with TRBD2. The germline V gene encodes CDR1 LGHNT and CDR2 FRNRAP. This CDR3 contains 15 residues. V lost 6 bases to trimming and J lost 2 bases; unmatched junction nucleotides: 4. CDR3 sequence reads: CASGLGTSGTYEQYF. The CDR3 bases are TGTGCTAGTGGCCTCGGGACTAGCGGGACCTACGAGCAGTACTTC.

The CDR3 protein is CASSYYPQRGLAKNIQYF. The CDR3 nucleotides read TGTGCCAGCAGTTATTACCCCCAGCGGGGGTTAGCCAAAAACATTCAGTACTTC. The chain recombines TRBV6-9 with TRBJ2-4; 8 bases are a match to TRBD2. This CDR3 spans 18 amino acids. From germline, CDR1 is MNHGY and CDR2 SVAAGI. With 1 base clipped from V and 0 bases from J, the junction kept 8 bases outside the gene matches.

This chain connects TRBV19 to TRBJ1-1, with 9 bases identical to TRBD1. The CDR3 consists of 13 residues. V lost 7 bases to trimming and J lost 3 bases; unmatched junction nucleotides: 3. CDR1 and CDR2 (germline): LNHDA, SQIVND (reference sequence). The CDR3 loop is CASKGTGYTEAFF. The CDR3 DNA reads as TGTGCCAGTAAAGGGACAGGGTACACTGAAGCTTTCTTT.

The V gene is TRBV30, the J gene TRBJ1-6, with 7 bases aligning to TRBD1. The CDR3 loop spans 14 amino acids. V was pared by 3 bases and J by 7 bases, with 6 bases of the junction left unmatched. Germline V gives CDR1 GTSNPN, CDR2 SVGIG (reference sequence). CDR3 region: CAWRWAGGNSPLHF. The CDR3 DNA follows: TGTGCCTGGAGGTGGGCAGGGGGAAATTCACCCCTCCACTTT.

V usage is TRBV12-5 and J usage is TRBJ2-1, with TRBD2 matching 9 bases. Germline V gene sequence: CDR1 LGHNT, CDR2 FRNRAP. The CDR3 totals 14 residues. The junction had 4 bases not matched to a gene; V was cut back by 3 bases and J by 7 bases. CDR3 DNA sequence: TGTGCTAGTGGTTTTGGCGGGAGGGGAAATGAGCAGTTCTTC. This sequence encodes CASGFGGRGNEQFF. The full variable domain, its missing parts supplied by reference TRBV12-5 and TRBJ2-1, is DARVTQTPRHKVTEMGQEVTMRCQPILGHNTVFWYRQTMMQGLELLAYFRNRAPLDDSGMPKDRFSAEMPDATLATLKIQPSEPRDSAVYFCASGFGGRGNEQFFGPGTRLTVL.

J is TRBJ2-3 and V is TRBV5-1; 12 nucleotides match TRBD1. The germline V gene has CDR1 SGHRS and CDR2 YFSETQ. Trimming took 6 bases from V and 0 from J; bases not matched to a gene: 2. CDR3 length: 15 residues. The CDR3 reads CASKGQGASTDTQYF. The CDR3 DNA reads as TGCGCCAGCAAGGGACAGGGGGCTAGCACAGATACGCAGTATTTT.

V usage is TRBV6-5 and J usage is TRBJ2-1; D is unresolved. Germline CDR1 MNHEY, CDR2 SVGAGI. CDR3 length: 12 amino acids. Deletions cut 9 bases from V and 7 bases from J, with 13 bases between. CDR3 nucleotides: TGTGCCAGTCGAAAGCCACGGAATGAGCAGTTCTTC. Its translation: CASRKPRNEQFF.

The chain is built from TRBV6-1 and TRBJ2-1; 9 positions agree with TRBD2. Germline V gene data show CDR1 as MNHNS and CDR2 as SASEGT. This CDR3 has 14 residues. The trim removed 0 bases at V and 12 bases at J, leaving 6 bases unmatched. The CDR3 DNA reads TGTGCCAGCAGTGAAGCCGCGGGAGGGGCGGGGCAGTTCTTC. Amino acids: CASSEAAGGAGQFF.

This clone was observed once. V gene TRBV11-2 combines with J gene TRBJ1-1; 9 bases agree with TRBD1. This CDR3 is built from 16 residues. Per the germline V gene, CDR1 is SGHAT and CDR2 is FQNNGV. The ends lost 3 bases at V and 0 bases at J; junction bases unmatched: 5. CDR3 sequence: CASSFGTGRMNTEAFF. The CDR3 nucleotides are TGTGCCAGCAGCTTTGGGACAGGGCGAATGAACACTGAAGCTTTCTTT.

This clone was seen more than once but under ten times. The sample holds other DNA sequences that translate to the same CDR3. The chain is built from TRBV19 and TRBJ1-1, with D possibly being TRBD1 (6 bases). Trimming took 5 bases from V and 0 from J, leaving 10 bases between them. The CDR3 has 14 amino acids. Germline assignment: CDR1 LNHDA and CDR2 SQIVND (reference sequence). The CDR3 nucleotides are TGTGCCAGTAGTCCACAGGGTATGAACACTGAAGCTTTCTTT. Translation gives CASSPQGMNTEAFF.

This rearrangement joins TRBV19 to TRBJ1-1; D is possibly TRBD1 (6 bases). The germline CDR1 and CDR2 sequences are LNHDA and SQIVND (reference sequence). V dropped 6 bases and J dropped 0 bases, with 23 bases sitting between them. This CDR3 is built from 18 residues. CDR3 in amino acids: CASSSRWTKGDLNTEAFF. In DNA, the CDR3 is TGTGCCAGTAGCTCGAGGTGGACGAAGGGGGATCTGAACACTGAAGCTTTCTTT.

This clone appeared a single time. V usage is TRBV7-2 and J usage is TRBJ2-1; tentative D call: TRBD2 (6 bases). Looked up from germline, CDR1 is SGHTA and CDR2 is FQGNSA. The CDR3 spans 14 residues. V gave up 5 bases and J gave up 8 bases, with 16 bases separating them. This chain's CDR3 is CASSPNFTGDEQFF. DNA of the CDR3: TGTGCCAGCAGCCCCAATTTTACGGGAGATGAGCAGTTCTTC.

The chain couples TRBV19 to TRBJ2-1; 10 positions agree with TRBD2. The CDR3 consists of 15 residues. CDR1 is LNHDA, CDR2 SQIVND, per germline (reference sequence). Trimming removed 5 bases from V and 2 bases from J; junction bases left unmatched: 3. CDR3 DNA sequence: TGTGCCAGTAGTTCAGCGGGAGGGACCTACAATGAGCAGTTCTTC. Its translation is CASSSAGGTYNEQFF.

The chain carries TRBV6-5 and TRBJ1-1; TRBD1 agrees at 9 bases. With 2 bases clipped from V and 5 bases from J, the junction kept 6 bases outside the gene matches. The CDR3 spans 15 residues. The germline V gene encodes CDR1 MNHEY and CDR2 SVGAGI. The CDR3 DNA reads as TGTGCCAGCAGTTACGGGACAGGGAGTTGGACTGAAGCTTTCTTT. It encodes CASSYGTGSWTEAFF.

This clone was observed a few times. The V gene is TRBV5-1, the J gene TRBJ1-2, with D maybe TRBD1 (6 bases). The CDR3 is 16 amino acids. Trimming removed 0 bases at V and 0 bases at J, with 12 bases between. The germline V gene encodes CDR1 SGHRS and CDR2 YFSETQ. CDR3 protein: CASSLGTGRANYGYTF. The CDR3 DNA reads as TGCGCCAGCAGCTTGGGTACAGGGAGGGCTAACTATGGCTACACCTTC. Together with reference TRBV5-1 and TRBJ1-2, the CDR3 gives the full variable domain: KAGVTQTPRYLIKTRGQQVTLSCSPISGHRSVSWYQQTPGQGLQFLFEYFSETQRNKGNFPGRFSGRQFSNSRSEMNVSTLELGDSALYLCASSLGTGRANYGYTFGSGTRLTVV.

The gene calls are TRBV27 and TRBJ1-1, with a weak D call TRBD1 (5 bases). V was shortened by 7 bases and J by 5 bases, with 14 bases between the two germline ends. The CDR3 length is 13 residues. The germline V gene encodes CDR1 MNHEY and CDR2 SMNVEV (reference sequence). In DNA form, the CDR3 reads TGTGCCAGCAAGGCCGGGGGGGGAACTGAAGCTTTCTTT. It yields the protein CASKAGGGTEAFF.

The rearrangement joins TRBV6-5 to TRBJ1-3; D gene ambiguous. Germline loops: CDR1 MNHEY, CDR2 SVGAGI. With 5 bases removed from V and 1 base from J, the gap between germline ends came to 3 bases. The CDR3 has 12 residues. This chain's CDR3 is CASSHSGNTIYF. The CDR3 nucleotides read TGTGCCAGCAGTCATTCTGGAAACACCATATATTTT.

The chain uses TRBV6-5 and TRBJ2-3, with no clear D. Trimming shortened V by 0 bases and J by 6 bases, and 10 bases separated the two germline ends. This CDR3 region has 14 residues. CDR1 is MNHEY and CDR2 is SVGAGI in the germline V gene. The CDR3 sequence is CASSYSNEADTQYF. As DNA, the CDR3 is TGTGCCAGCAGTTACTCGAACGAAGCGGATACGCAGTATTTT.

This rearrangement joins TRBV10-1 to TRBJ1-5; 7 nucleotides align to TRBD1. Trimming removed 6 bases from V and 6 bases from J; junction bases left unmatched: 11. Germline lookup yields CDR1 WNHNN and CDR2 SYGVQD (reference sequence). The CDR3 covers 15 residues. The CDR3 spells CASSAGTAKTQPQHF. In DNA, the CDR3 is TGCGCCAGCAGCGCCGGGACAGCCAAAACTCAGCCCCAGCATTTT.

The chain is built from TRBV3-1 (or the pseudogene TRBV3-2) and TRBJ2-3, with 9 positions matching TRBD1. Germline lookup yields CDR1 LGHDT and CDR2 YNNKEL (reference sequence). The CDR3 is 15 amino acids. With 4 bases clipped from V and 5 bases from J, the junction kept 7 bases outside the gene matches. CDR3 loop: CASSRTGGARDTQYF. CDR3 nucleotide sequence: TGTGCCAGCAGCCGCACAGGGGGCGCGAGAGATACGCAGTATTTT.

The J gene is TRBJ1-5, the V gene TRBV5-1; 8 bases line up with TRBD1. Germline CDR1 SGHRS, CDR2 YFSETQ. With 5 bases clipped from V and 3 bases from J, the junction kept 7 bases outside the gene matches. The CDR3 loop spans 15 amino acids. DNA of the CDR3: TGCGCCAGCAGTATAGGACAGGGCGTCAATCAGCCCCAGCATTTT. Amino acid sequence: CASSIGQGVNQPQHF.

The J gene is TRBJ1-2, the V gene TRBV30, with TRBD1 identical over 9 bases. The V gene end was trimmed by 3 bases and the J gene end by 6 bases; junction bases not matched to a gene: 8. The germline V gene has CDR1 GTSNPN and CDR2 SVGIG (reference sequence). The CDR3 consists of 14 residues. CDR3: CAWSPGTGPHGYTF. CDR3 nucleotide sequence: TGTGCCTGGAGCCCCGGGACAGGGCCGCATGGCTACACCTTC. The full variable domain, in which reference TRBV30 and TRBJ1-2 provide the parts outside the CDR3, is SQTIHQWPATLVQPVGSPLSLECTVEGTSNPNLYWYRQAAGRGLQLLFYSVGIGQISSEVPQNLSASRPQDRQFILSSKKLLLSDSGFYLCAWSPGTGPHGYTFGSGTRLTVV.

The table lists this clone with a few counts. The chain recombines TRBV14 with TRBJ1-2; 8 bases align to TRBD1. This CDR3 contains 15 residues. Germline values: CDR1 SGHDN, CDR2 FVKESK. The V segment lost 4 bases and the J segment 8 bases; nucleotides outside the gene matches: 12. The CDR3 sequence: CASSRPGQGARGYTF. The CDR3 DNA reads as TGTGCCAGCAGCCGACCCGGACAGGGAGCACGCGGCTACACCTTC.